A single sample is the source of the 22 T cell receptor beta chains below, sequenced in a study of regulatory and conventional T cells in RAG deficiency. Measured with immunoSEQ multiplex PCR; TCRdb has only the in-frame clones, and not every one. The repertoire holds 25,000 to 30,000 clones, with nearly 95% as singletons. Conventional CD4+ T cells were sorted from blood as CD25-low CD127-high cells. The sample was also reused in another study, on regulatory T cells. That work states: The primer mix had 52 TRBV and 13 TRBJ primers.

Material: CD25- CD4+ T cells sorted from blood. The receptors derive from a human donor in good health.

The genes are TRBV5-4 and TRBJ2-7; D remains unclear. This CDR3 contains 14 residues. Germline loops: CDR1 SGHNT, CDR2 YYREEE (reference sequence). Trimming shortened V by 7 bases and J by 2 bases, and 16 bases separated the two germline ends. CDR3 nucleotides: TGTGCCAGCGGCACAAGAAAAACCGCCTACGAGCAGTACTTC. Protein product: CASGTRKTAYEQYF. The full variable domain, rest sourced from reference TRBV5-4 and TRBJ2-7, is ETGVTQSPTHLIKTRGQQVTLRCSSQSGHNTVSWYQQALGQGPQFIFQYYREEENGRGNFPPRFSGLQFPNYSSELNVNALELDDSALYLCASGTRKTAYEQYFGPGTRLTVT.

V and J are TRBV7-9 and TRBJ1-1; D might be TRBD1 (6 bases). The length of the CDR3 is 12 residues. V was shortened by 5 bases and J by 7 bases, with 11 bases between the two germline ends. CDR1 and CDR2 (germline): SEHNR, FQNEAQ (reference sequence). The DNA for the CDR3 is TGTGCCAGCAGCCGAACAGGGTTTGAAGCTTTCTTT. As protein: CASSRTGFEAFF.

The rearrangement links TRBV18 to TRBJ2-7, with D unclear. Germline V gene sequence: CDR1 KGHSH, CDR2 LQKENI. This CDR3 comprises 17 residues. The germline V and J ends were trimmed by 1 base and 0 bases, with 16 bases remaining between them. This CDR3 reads CASSPLDGRDTSYEQYF. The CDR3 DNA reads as TGTGCCAGCTCACCACTGGATGGCCGAGACACCTCCTACGAGCAGTACTTC.

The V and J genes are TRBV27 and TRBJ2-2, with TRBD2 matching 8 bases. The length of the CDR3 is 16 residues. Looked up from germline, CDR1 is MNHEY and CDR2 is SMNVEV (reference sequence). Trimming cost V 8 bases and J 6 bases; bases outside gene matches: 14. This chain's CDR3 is CASREFLGLVAGELFF. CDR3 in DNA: TGTGCCAGCCGTGAGTTTTTGGGACTAGTGGCCGGGGAGCTGTTTTTT.

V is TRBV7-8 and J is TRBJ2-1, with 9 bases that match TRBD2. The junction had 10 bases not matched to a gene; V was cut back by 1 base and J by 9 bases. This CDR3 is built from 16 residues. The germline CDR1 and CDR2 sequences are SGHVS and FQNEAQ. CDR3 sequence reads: CASSLVGGGAGAEQFF. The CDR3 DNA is TGTGCCAGCAGCTTAGTCGGCGGGGGGGCCGGGGCTGAGCAGTTCTTC. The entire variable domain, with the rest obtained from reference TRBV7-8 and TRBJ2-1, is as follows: GAGVSQSPRYKVAKRGQDVALRCDPISGHVSLFWYQQALGQGPEFLTYFQNEAQLDKSGLPSDRFFAERPEGSVSTLKIQRTQQEDSAVYLCASSLVGGGAGAEQFFGPGTRLTVL.

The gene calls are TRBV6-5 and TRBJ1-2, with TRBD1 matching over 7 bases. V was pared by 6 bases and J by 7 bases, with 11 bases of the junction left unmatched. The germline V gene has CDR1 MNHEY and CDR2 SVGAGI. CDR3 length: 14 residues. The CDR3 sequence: CASSLFQTGFGYTF. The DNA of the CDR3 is TGTGCCAGCAGCCTCTTTCAGACAGGGTTTGGCTACACCTTC.

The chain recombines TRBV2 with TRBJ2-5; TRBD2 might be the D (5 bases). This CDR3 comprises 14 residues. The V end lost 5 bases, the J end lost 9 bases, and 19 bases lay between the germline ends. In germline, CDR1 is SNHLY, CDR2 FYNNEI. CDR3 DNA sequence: TGTGCCAGCAGTACGGACCGGGGTGGAGCGGCCCAGTACTTC. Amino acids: CASSTDRGGAAQYF.

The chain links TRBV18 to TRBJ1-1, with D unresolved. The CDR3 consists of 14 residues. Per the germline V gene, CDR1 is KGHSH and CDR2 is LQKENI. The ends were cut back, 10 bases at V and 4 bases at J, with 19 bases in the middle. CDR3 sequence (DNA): TGTGCCACTATGCGGGATTTGATTGTCACTGAAGCTTTCTTT. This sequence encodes CATMRDLIVTEAFF.

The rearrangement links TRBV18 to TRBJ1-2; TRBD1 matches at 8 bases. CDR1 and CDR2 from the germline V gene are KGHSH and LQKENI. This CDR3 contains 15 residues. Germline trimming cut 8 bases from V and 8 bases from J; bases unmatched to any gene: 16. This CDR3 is CASRYSGQGGPGYTF. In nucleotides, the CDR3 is TGTGCCAGCCGCTACTCCGGACAGGGAGGACCCGGCTACACCTTC.

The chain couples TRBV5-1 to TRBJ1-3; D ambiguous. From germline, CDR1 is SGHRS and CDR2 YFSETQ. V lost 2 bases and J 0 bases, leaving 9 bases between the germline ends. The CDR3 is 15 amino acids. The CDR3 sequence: CASSLSSYSGNTIYF. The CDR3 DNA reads TGCGCCAGCAGCTTATCGTCCTACTCTGGAAACACCATATATTTT.

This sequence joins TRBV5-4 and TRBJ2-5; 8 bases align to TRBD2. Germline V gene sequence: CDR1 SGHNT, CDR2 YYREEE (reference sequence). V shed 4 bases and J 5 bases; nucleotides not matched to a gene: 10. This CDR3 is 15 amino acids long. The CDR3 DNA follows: TGTGCCAGCAGCCACCAGGCCACGGGAGGGGAGACCCAGTACTTC. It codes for CASSHQATGGETQYF.

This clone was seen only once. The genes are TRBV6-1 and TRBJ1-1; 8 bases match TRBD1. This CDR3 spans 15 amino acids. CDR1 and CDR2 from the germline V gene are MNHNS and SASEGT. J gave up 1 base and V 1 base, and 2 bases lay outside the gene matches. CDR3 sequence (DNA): TGTGCCAGCAGTGAAGTAGGACAGGGGAACACTGAAGCTTTCTTT. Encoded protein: CASSEVGQGNTEAFF.

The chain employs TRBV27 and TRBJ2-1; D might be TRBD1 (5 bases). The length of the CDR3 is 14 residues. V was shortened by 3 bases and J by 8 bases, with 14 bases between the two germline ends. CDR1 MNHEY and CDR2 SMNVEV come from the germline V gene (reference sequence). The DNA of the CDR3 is TGTGCCAGCAGTTTGCTTAGGGGAATGTATGAGCAGTTCTTC. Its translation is CASSLLRGMYEQFF.

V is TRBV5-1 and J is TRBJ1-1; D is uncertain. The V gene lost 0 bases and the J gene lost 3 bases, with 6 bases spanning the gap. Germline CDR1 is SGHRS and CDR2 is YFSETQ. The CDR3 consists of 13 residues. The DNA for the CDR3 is TGCGCCAGCAGCTTGGCCGGGTACACTGAAGCTTTCTTT. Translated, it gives CASSLAGYTEAFF.

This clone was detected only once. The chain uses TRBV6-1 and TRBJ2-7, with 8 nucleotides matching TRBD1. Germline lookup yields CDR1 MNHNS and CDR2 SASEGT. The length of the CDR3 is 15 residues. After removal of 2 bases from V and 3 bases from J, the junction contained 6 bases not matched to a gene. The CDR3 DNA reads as TGTGCCAGCAGTGAATACAGGGGGACAGGCTACGAGCAGTACTTC. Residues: CASSEYRGTGYEQYF.

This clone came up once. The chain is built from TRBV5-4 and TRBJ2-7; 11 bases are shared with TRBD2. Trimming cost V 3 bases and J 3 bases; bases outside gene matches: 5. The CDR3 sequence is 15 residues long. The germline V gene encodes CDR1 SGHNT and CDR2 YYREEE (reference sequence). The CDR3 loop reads CASSSRLAGYYEQYF. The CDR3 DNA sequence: TGTGCCAGCAGCTCCAGACTAGCGGGATACTACGAGCAGTACTTC. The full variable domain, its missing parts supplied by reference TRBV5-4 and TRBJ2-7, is ETGVTQSPTHLIKTRGQQVTLRCSSQSGHNTVSWYQQALGQGPQFIFQYYREEENGRGNFPPRFSGLQFPNYSSELNVNALELDDSALYLCASSSRLAGYYEQYFGPGTRLTVT.

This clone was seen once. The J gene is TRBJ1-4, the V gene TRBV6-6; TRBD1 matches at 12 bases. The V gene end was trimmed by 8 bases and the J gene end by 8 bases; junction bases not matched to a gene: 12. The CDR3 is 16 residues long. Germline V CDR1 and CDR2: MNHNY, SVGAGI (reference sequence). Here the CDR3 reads CASGRDRGRGGEKLFF. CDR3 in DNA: TGTGCCAGCGGCCGGGACAGGGGGCGCGGGGGGGAAAAACTGTTTTTT.

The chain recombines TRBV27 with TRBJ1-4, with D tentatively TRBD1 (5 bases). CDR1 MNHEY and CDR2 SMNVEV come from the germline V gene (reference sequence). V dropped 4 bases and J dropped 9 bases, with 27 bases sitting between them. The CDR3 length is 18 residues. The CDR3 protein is CASSSSPWGNQGIKKLFF. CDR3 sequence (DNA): TGTGCCAGCAGTTCCTCCCCCTGGGGAAACCAGGGTATTAAAAAACTGTTTTTT.

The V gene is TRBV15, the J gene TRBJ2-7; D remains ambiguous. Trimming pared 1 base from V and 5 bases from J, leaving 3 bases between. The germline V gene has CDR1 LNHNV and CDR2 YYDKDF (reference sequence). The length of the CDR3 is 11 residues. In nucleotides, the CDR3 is TGTGCCACCAGCAGAGCCGACGAGCAGTACTTC. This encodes CATSRADEQYF.

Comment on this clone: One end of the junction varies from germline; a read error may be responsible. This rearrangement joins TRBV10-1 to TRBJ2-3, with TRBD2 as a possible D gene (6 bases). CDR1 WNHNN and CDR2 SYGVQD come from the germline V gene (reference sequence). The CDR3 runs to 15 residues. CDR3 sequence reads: CASSGGTTSRDTQYF. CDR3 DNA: TGCGCCAGCAGTGGCGGAACCACTAGCAGAGATACGCAGTATTTT.

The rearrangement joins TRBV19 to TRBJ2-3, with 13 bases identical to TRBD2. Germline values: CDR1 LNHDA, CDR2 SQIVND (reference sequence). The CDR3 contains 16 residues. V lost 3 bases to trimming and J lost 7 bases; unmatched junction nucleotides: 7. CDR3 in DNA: TGTGCCAGTAGTATTTCCGGGACTAGCGGGGCCAATACGCAGTATTTT. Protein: CASSISGTSGANTQYF.

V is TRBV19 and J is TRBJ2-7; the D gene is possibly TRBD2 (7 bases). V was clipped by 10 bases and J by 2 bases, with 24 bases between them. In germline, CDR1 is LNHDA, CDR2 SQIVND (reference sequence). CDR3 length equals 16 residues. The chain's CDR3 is CATSTPGGRRTYEQYF. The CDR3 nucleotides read TGTGCCACCTCAACCCCGGGGGGCAGGCGGACCTACGAGCAGTACTTC.